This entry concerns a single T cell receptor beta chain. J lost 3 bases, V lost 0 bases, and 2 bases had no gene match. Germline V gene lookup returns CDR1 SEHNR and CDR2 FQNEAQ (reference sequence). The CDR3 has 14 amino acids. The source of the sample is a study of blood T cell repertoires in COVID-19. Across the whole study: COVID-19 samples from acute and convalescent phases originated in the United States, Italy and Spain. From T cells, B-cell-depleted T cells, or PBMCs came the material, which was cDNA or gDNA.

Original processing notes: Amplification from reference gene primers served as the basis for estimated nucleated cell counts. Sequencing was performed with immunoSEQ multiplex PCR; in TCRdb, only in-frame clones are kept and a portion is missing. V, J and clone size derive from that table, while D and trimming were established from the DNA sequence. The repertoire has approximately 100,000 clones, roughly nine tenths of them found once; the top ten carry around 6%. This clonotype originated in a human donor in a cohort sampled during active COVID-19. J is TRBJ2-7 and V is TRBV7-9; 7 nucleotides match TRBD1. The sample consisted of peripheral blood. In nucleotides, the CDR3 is TGTGCCAGCAGCTTAGCTGCAGGGGGCTACGAGCAGTACTTC. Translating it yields CASSLAAGGYEQYF.